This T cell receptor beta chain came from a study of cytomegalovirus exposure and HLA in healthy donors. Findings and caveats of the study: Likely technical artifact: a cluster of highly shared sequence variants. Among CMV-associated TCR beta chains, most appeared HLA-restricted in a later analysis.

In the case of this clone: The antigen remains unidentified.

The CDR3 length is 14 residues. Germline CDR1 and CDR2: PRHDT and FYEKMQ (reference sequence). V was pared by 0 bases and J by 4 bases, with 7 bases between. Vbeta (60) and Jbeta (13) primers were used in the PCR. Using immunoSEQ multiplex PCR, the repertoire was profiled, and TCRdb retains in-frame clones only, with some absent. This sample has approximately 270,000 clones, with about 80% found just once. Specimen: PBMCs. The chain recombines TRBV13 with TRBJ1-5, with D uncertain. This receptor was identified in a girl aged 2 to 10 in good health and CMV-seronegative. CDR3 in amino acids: CASSLGGTNQPQHF. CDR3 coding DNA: TGTGCCAGCAGCTTAGGGGGCACAAATCAGCCCCAGCATTTT.